The 2 T cell receptor beta chains listed next were all sequenced from one sample in a study of CD8+ T cells in alopecia areata. cDNA reverse transcribed from extracted RNA served as the sequencing template. Assay: immunoSEQ multiplex PCR; the TCRdb copy retains only in-frame clones and omits some. The record shows about 4,000 clones for this sample, with no singletons present. Sorting of pooled cutaneous lymph node cells used CD4, CD8alpha, NKG2D, NKG2ACE and other markers. The sample consisted of CD8+ T cells sorted from a lymph node. Receptors originate from a C3H/HeJ mouse with alopecia areata. MHC haplotype here: H2-k.

By share, this clone ranks as medium-sized. Gene and germline names: mouse. The read terminates 4 residues before the CDR3 end, so the remaining end is supplied by the germline J gene. V is TRBV13-1 and J is TRBJ2-3; 9 nucleotides match TRBD1. The CDR3 spans 16 residues. Losses at the gene ends were 0 bases for V and 3 bases for J; bases not matched to a gene: 5. CDR1 is NSHNY and CDR2 is SYGAGN in the germline V gene. The CDR3 here is CASSDAGQGWAETLYF. CDR3 bases read: TGTGCCAGCAGTGATGCTGGACAGGGGTGGGCAGAA.

This clone has ten or more counts. The gene names given are mouse names. At the DNA level, this CDR3 is encoded by other sequences in the same sample as well. Incomplete CDR3 DNA: TGTGCCAGCAGTACACTGGGACAAGAC. Amino acids: CASSTLGQD. From start to end, the CDR3 is CASSTLGQDTQYF. The gene calls are TRBV19 and TRBJ2-5; tentatively, D is TRBD2 (6 bases). The read ends 4 residues early relative to the CDR3; the germline J gene fills the gap. The CDR3 spans 13 residues. CDR1 FNHDT and CDR2 SITEND come from the germline V gene (reference sequence). V dropped 3 bases and J dropped 3 bases, with 8 bases sitting between them.